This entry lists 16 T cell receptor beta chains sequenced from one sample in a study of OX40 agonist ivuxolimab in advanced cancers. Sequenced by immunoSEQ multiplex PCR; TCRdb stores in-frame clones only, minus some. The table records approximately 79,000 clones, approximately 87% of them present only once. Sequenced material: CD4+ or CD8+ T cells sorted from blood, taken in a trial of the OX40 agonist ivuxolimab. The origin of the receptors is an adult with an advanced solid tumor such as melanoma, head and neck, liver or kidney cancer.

The CDR3 loop is CASSLAHRGSTSYNEQFF. DNA for the CDR3: TGTGCCAGCAGCTTAGCGCATAGGGGGAGCACATCCTACAATGAGCAGTTCTTC. The rearrangement links TRBV7-9 to TRBJ2-1, with D possibly being TRBD1 (6 bases). The CDR3 extends over 18 amino acids. V was pared by 0 bases and J by 1 base, with 16 bases between. Germline V lookup: CDR1 SEHNR, CDR2 FQNEAQ (reference sequence).

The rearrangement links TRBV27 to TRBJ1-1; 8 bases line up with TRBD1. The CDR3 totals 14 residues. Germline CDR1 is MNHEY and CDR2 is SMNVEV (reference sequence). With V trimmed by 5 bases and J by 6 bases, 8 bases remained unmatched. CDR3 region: CASSPQGARAEAFF. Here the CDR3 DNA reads TGTGCCAGCAGTCCGCAGGGGGCACGGGCTGAAGCTTTCTTT.

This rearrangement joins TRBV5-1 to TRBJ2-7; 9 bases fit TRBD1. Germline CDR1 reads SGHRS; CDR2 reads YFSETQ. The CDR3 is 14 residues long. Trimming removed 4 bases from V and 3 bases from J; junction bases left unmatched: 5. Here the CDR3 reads CASSPDRGGYEQYF. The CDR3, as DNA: TGCGCCAGCAGCCCGGACAGGGGAGGCTACGAGCAGTACTTC. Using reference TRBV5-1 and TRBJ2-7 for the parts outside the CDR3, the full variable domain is KAGVTQTPRYLIKTRGQQVTLSCSPISGHRSVSWYQQTPGQGLQFLFEYFSETQRNKGNFPGRFSGRQFSNSRSEMNVSTLELGDSALYLCASSPDRGGYEQYFGPGTRLTVT.

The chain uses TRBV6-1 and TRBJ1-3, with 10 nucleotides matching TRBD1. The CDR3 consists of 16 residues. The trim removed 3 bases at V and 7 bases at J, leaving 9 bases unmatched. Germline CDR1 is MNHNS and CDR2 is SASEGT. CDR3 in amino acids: CASSDHRDRGRNTIYF. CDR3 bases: TGTGCCAGCAGTGACCACCGGGACAGGGGCCGGAACACCATATATTTT.

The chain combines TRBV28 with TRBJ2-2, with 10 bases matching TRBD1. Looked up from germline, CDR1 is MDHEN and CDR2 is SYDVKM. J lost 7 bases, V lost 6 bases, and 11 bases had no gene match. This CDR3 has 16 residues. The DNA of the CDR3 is TGTGCCAGCAGCCCCGGGACAGGGGTAATGAACGGGGAGCTGTTTTTT. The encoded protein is CASSPGTGVMNGELFF.

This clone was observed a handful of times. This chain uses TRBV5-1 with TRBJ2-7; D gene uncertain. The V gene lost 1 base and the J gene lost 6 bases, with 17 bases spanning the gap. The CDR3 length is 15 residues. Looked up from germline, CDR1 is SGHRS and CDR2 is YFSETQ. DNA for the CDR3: TGCGCCAGCAGCTTGAGTGGCGGTACGCCTGGCGAGCAGTACTTC. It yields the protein CASSLSGGTPGEQYF.

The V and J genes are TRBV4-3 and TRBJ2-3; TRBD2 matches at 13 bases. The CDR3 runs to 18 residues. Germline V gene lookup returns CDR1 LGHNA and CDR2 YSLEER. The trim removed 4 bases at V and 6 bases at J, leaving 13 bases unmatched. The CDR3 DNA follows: TGCGCCAGCAGCCCAAAGCCCCGACTAGCGGGGGGCCCCGATACGCAGTATTTT. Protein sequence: CASSPKPRLAGGPDTQYF.

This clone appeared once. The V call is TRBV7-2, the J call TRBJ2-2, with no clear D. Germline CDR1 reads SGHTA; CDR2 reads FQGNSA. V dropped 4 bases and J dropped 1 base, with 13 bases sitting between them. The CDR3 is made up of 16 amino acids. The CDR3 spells CASSSPSRLNTGELFF. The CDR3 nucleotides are TGTGCCAGCAGCTCCCCTTCCCGGTTGAACACCGGGGAGCTGTTTTTT.

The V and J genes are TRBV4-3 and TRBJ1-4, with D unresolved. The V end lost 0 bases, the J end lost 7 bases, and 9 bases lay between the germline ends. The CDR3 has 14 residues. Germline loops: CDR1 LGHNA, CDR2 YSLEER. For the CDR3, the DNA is TGCGCCAGCAGCCAAGATACAGACGGTGAAAAACTGTTTTTT. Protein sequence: CASSQDTDGEKLFF.

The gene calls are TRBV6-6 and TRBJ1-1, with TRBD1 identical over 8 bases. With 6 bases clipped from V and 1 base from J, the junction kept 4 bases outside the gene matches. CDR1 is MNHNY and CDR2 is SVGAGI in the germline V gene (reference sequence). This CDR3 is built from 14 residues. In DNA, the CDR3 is TGTGCCAGCAGGTCGACAGGGGCGAACACTGAAGCTTTCTTT. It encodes CASRSTGANTEAFF.

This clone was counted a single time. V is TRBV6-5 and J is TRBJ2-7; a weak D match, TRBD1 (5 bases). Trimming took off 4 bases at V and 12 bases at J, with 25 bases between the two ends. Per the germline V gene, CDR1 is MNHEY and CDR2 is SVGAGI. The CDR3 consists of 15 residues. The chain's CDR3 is CASSSAPDLHLRVYF. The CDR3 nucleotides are TGTGCCAGCAGTTCGGCCCCAGACCTCCACCTCAGGGTGTACTTC.

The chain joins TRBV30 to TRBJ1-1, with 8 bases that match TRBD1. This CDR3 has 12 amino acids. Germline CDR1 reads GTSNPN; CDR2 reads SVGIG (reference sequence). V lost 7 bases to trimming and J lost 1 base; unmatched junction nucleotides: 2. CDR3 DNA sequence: TGTGCCTCGGACAGGGCGAACACTGAAGCTTTCTTT. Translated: CASDRANTEAFF.

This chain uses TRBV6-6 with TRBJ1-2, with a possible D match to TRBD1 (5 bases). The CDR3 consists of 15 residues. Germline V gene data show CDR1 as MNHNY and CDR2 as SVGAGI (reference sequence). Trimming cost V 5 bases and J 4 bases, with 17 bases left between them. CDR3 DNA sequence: TGTGCCAGCAGTCACAGCGGGACCGTCTCCTATGGCTACACCTTC. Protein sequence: CASSHSGTVSYGYTF.

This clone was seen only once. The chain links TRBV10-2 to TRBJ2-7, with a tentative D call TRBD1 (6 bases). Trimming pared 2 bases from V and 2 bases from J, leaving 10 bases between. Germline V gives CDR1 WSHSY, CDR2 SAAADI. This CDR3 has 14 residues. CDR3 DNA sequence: TGCGCCAGCAGTGAGGACAGGTTTACCTACGAGCAGTACTTC. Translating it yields CASSEDRFTYEQYF.

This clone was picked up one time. The CDR3, as DNA: TGTGCCAGTAGTATAAGGGGGACGGTGAACACTGAAGCTTTCTTT. Its translation is CASSIRGTVNTEAFF. This chain joins TRBV19 and TRBJ1-1, with D maybe TRBD1 (6 bases). CDR1 is LNHDA, CDR2 SQIVND, per germline (reference sequence). Trimming shortened V by 2 bases and J by 0 bases, and 10 bases separated the two germline ends. The CDR3 length is 15 residues.

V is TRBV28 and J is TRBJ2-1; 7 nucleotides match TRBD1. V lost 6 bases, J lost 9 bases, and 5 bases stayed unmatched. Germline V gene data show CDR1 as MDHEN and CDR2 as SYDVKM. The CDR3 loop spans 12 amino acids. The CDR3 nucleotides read TGTGCCAGCAGAACAGGGGTTTTTGAGCAGTTCTTC. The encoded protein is CASRTGVFEQFF.